The rows below give T cell receptor beta chains drawn from one sample of a study of T cell changes during pregnancy in multiple sclerosis. Clones were read by immunoSEQ multiplex PCR, and TCRdb kept only the in-frame ones, dropping some. There are tens of thousands of clones in the sample; 89% occur only once, and 0.5% to 0.65% lies in the top ten. Specimen: CD4+ T cells from peripheral blood mononuclear cells, collected in the first trimester of pregnancy. Receptors originate from a female donor with multiple sclerosis, enrolled in a pregnancy study. CDR3s include the opening cysteine and the closing phenylalanine or tryptophan. A D gene is named only where the DNA matches it firmly. Expanded clones get a size class; other rows say once, few or many, or leave the size out.

size	V	J	length	D	DNA	CDR3
-	TRBV30	TRBJ2-3	15	-	TGTGCCTGGAGTGTACACGGGGGGCTGACAGATACGCAGTATTTT	CAWSVHGGLTDTQYF
-	TRBV18	TRBJ1-5	15	-	TGTGCCAGCTCATCCGGGACACGGACTAATCAGCCCCAGCATTTT	CASSSGTRTNQPQHF
-	TRBV25-1	TRBJ2-1	10	-	TGTGCCAGCAGTGTAAATGAGCAGTTCTTC	CASSVNEQFF
-	TRBV7-6	TRBJ2-2	15	-	TGTGCCAGCAGCTTAGCCCAGGGTTTGACCGGGGAGCTGTTTTTT	CASSLAQGLTGELFF
-	TRBV4-1	TRBJ2-2	17	TRBD2	TGCGCCAGCAGCCAAGCAGGACTAGCGGACCTTACCGGGGAGCTGTTTTTT	CASSQAGLADLTGELFF
-	TRBV5-1	TRBJ1-2	14	-	TGCGCCAGCAGCCGGGACACCGCTAACTATGGCTACACCTTC	CASSRDTANYGYTF
-	TRBV2	TRBJ2-7	12	TRBD2	TGTGCCACCTCTAGGACTAGGCGGGAGCAGTACTTC	CATSRTRREQYF
-	TRBV10-2	TRBJ2-7	13	-	TGCGCCAGCACTACAGGTCCCTCCTACGAGCAGTACTTC	CASTTGPSYEQYF
-	TRBV7-9	TRBJ2-7	15	TRBD2	TGTGCCAGCAGCTTAGTCGCGGGAGGACTCTACGAGCAGTACTTC	CASSLVAGGLYEQYF
-	TRBV28	TRBJ1-2	16	-	TGTGCCAGCAGTCCGCGATTAAGGGGAGGTAACTATGGCTACACCTTC	CASSPRLRGGNYGYTF
-	TRBV4-3	TRBJ2-3	18	TRBD2	TGCGCCAGCAGCCAAGAAGCTCATCTAGCGGGTAGCACAGATACGCAGTATTTT	CASSQEAHLAGSTDTQYF
-	TRBV7-2	TRBJ2-7	15	-	TGTGCCAGCAGCTTGGCGGGACTGCGCCAAGACGAGCAGTACTTC	CASSLAGLRQDEQYF
-	TRBV7-6	TRBJ1-1	14	-	TGTGCCAGCAGCCCCCGCGGGGGATCGTCTGAAGCTTTCTTT	CASSPRGGSSEAFF
-	TRBV10-2	TRBJ2-5	13	TRBD1	TGCGCCAGCAGTGTCAGGGGGCAAGAGACCCAGTACTTC	CASSVRGQETQYF
once	TRBV14	TRBJ2-1	14	-	TGTGCCAGCAGCCAAACAGGATCCTACAATGAGCAGTTCTTC	CASSQTGSYNEQFF
-	TRBV19	TRBJ1-2	15	-	TGTGCCAGTAGTATTATTATGAGTCCTGACTATGGCTACACCTTC	CASSIIMSPDYGYTF
-	TRBV11-3	TRBJ2-3	16	TRBD1	TGTGCCAGCAGCTCATTTGGACAGGGGCAGGGAGATACGCAGTATTTT	CASSSFGQGQGDTQYF
-	TRBV7-8	TRBJ1-1	14	-	TGTGCCAGCAGCGTATTGGACAGGAACACTGAAGCTTTCTTT	CASSVLDRNTEAFF
few	TRBV9	TRBJ2-3	15	-	TGTGCCAGCAGCGTAAGGTTAGCCGGAGCAGATACGCAGTATTTT	CASSVRLAGADTQYF
-	TRBV6-6	TRBJ1-1	12	-	TGTGCCAGCAGTACAGAATTGAATGAAGCTTTCTTT	CASSTELNEAFF
once	TRBV27	TRBJ2-1	14	-	TGTGCCAGCAGTTTAGGCACGCGGGGTGCGGAGCAGTTCTTC	CASSLGTRGAEQFF
-	TRBV10-3	TRBJ2-1	14	-	TGTGCCATCAGTGAAAGCGGGTTTGGAAATGAGCAGTTCTTC	CAISESGFGNEQFF
-	TRBV28	TRBJ1-5	12	-	TGTGCCAGCAGTTCACGACAGCAGCCCCAGCATTTT	CASSSRQQPQHF